The 12 T cell receptor beta chains given below trace back to one sample, sequenced in a study of CD8 T cells in Susac syndrome. Random hexamers served to reverse transcribe roughly 0.5 to 1 ug RNA. TCRdb re-analysed the immunoSEQ multiplex PCR reads in MiXCR, keeping a single row per CDR3 protein. The sample consists of 150,000 to 200,000 distinct CDR3 sequences, approximately 95% of them appearing once. Sequencing was carried out using CD4+ T cells from PBMCs. Receptors were obtained from a human donor with multiple sclerosis.

The chain carries TRBV7-9 and TRBJ2-4; a weak D match, TRBD2 (6 bases). Trimming pared 2 bases from V and 1 base from J, leaving 12 bases between. Germline-derived CDR1 and CDR2 are SEHNR and FQNEAQ (reference sequence). The CDR3 runs 16 residues. CDR3 protein: CASSLPFGGAKNIQYF. In nucleotides, the CDR3 is TGTGCCAGCAGCTTACCGTTCGGAGGGGCCAAAAACATTCAGTACTTC.

The chain joins TRBV7-9 to TRBJ2-5, with D unclear. CDR3 length: 13 residues. Germline values: CDR1 SEHNR, CDR2 FQNEAQ (reference sequence). V was shortened by 3 bases and J by 5 bases, with 10 bases between the two germline ends. The CDR3 DNA reads TGTGCCAGCAGCTTCGTGCCGGCGGAGACCCAGTACTTC. This translates into CASSFVPAETQYF.

In DNA form, the CDR3 reads TGTGCCAGCGGACCTAGCGGGAGTGTAAATACGCAGTATTTT. Its protein is CASGPSGSVNTQYF. The chain uses TRBV6-2 or TRBV6-3 and TRBJ2-3; 10 nucleotides agree with TRBD2. The germline V gene has CDR1 MNHEY and CDR2 SVGEGT. The CDR3 extends over 14 amino acids. After removal of 8 bases from V and 7 bases from J, the junction contained 9 bases not matched to a gene.

This chain links TRBV27 with TRBJ1-2; tentative D call: TRBD1 (6 bases). Germline V gene sequence: CDR1 MNHEY, CDR2 SMNVEV (reference sequence). The V end was cut by 0 bases, the J end by 0 bases, with 14 bases between. This CDR3 comprises 17 residues. In DNA, the CDR3 is TGTGCCAGCAGTTTATCGGCAGGGGAGTTAGCTAACTATGGCTACACCTTC. This encodes CASSLSAGELANYGYTF.

The chain recombines TRBV7-9 with TRBJ2-5; D possibly corresponds to TRBD2 (6 bases). The CDR3 has 15 amino acids. Deletions cut 6 bases from V and 2 bases from J, with 16 bases between. The germline V gene has CDR1 SEHNR and CDR2 FQNEAQ (reference sequence). CDR3 protein: CASSLFGGPQETQYF. In DNA, the CDR3 is TGTGCCAGCAGTCTATTCGGGGGACCTCAAGAGACCCAGTACTTC.

J is TRBJ2-2 and V is TRBV30, with TRBD1 matching over 7 bases. Germline loops: CDR1 GTSNPN, CDR2 SVGIG (reference sequence). The J segment lost 0 bases and the V segment lost 0 bases, leaving 4 bases of the junction unmatched. The CDR3 runs to 16 residues. The CDR3 protein is CAWSVRQGANTGELFF. The CDR3 DNA sequence: TGTGCCTGGAGTGTAAGGCAGGGGGCGAACACCGGGGAGCTGTTTTTT.

V usage is TRBV28 and J usage is TRBJ2-5; TRBD2 might be the D (5 bases). The CDR3 has 14 amino acids. The germline gives CDR1 MDHEN, CDR2 SYDVKM. V gave up 6 bases and J gave up 5 bases, with 16 bases separating them. Here the CDR3 reads CASRPGMGLETQYF. Written as DNA, the CDR3 is TGTGCCAGCAGACCCGGGATGGGGTTGGAGACCCAGTACTTC.

This clonotype turned up a few times. V gene TRBV12-3 or TRBV12-4 combines with J gene TRBJ2-3; 7 positions agree with TRBD1. There are 14 residues in the CDR3. With 1 base clipped from V and 4 bases from J, the junction kept 2 bases outside the gene matches. CDR3 protein: CASSLGQGADTQYF. CDR3 nucleotide sequence: TGTGCCAGCAGTTTAGGACAGGGTGCAGATACGCAGTATTTT.

The chain is built from TRBV29-1 and TRBJ1-2, with TRBD1 as a possible D gene (5 bases). The CDR3 totals 12 residues. Germline loops: CDR1 SQVTM, CDR2 ANQGSEA. V was cut by 4 bases and J by 4 bases, with 10 bases left in between. CDR3 in DNA: TGCAGCGTTGGCTGGCAGGGCTATGGCTACACCTTC. It specifies CSVGWQGYGYTF.

V and J are TRBV7-6 and TRBJ2-7; 8 bases align to TRBD1. V lost 4 bases and J lost 3; bases outside the gene matches: 5. In germline, CDR1 is SGHVS, CDR2 FNYEAQ. The CDR3 spans 14 residues. The CDR3 DNA is TGTGCCAGCAGCTCTCAAACAGGGGGCTACGAGCAGTACTTC. This translates into CASSSQTGGYEQYF.

This clonotype was picked up one time. This rearrangement joins TRBV12-3 or TRBV12-4 to TRBJ2-2, with 10 bases matching TRBD1. The J segment lost 6 bases and the V segment lost 3 bases, leaving 4 bases of the junction unmatched. The CDR3 is 15 residues long. The CDR3 is CASSFVTGGPGELFF. The CDR3 bases are TGTGCCAGCAGTTTCGTGACAGGGGGCCCCGGGGAGCTGTTTTTT.

J is TRBJ2-1 and V is TRBV2, with TRBD2 as a possible D gene (6 bases). The CDR3 is 12 residues long. V lost 8 bases to trimming and J lost 10 bases, with 15 bases between them. The germline CDR1 and CDR2 sequences are SNHLY and FYNNEI. Written as DNA, the CDR3 is TGTGCCAGCTGCCTTACTAGCCGGGAGCAGTTCTTC. It is translated as CASCLTSREQFF.